This TCR beta chain stems from a study of regulatory T cells in long-lasting Graves disease. This clonotype was counted ten times or more. The CDR3 covers 15 residues. V lost 8 bases, J lost 0 bases, and 16 bases lay in between. Arm-PCR of CDR3 regions with iRepertoire HTBI primers generated TCR beta libraries. One entry per CDR3 protein results from TCRdb running MiXCR on the multiplex PCR reads. The data hold some 340,000 distinct CDR3 sequences, with approximately 25% observed a single time. Time point reported: persistent/refractory GD, antithyroid drugs over 5 years with positive TRAb. Preparation of the TCR library used RNA extracted from PBMCs.

This sample comprised peripheral blood mononuclear cells (PBMCs), obtained when the disease was refractory, from a patient treated with antithyroid drugs. The chain combines TRBV12-3 or TRBV12-4 with TRBJ2-5; D not certain. The receptor was isolated from a middle-aged woman with Graves disease. CDR3 sequence: CASGPDGVNQETQYF. The CDR3, as DNA: TGTGCCAGCGGCCCTGACGGAGTGAACCAAGAGACCCAGTACTTC.